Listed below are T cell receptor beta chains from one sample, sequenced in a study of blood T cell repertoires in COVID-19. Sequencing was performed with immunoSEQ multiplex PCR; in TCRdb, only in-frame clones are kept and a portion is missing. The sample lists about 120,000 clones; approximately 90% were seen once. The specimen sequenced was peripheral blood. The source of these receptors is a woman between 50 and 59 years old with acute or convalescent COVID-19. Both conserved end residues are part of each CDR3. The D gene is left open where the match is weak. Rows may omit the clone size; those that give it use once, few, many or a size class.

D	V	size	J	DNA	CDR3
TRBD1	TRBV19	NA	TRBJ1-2	TGTGCCAGTAGTCTGAAGGGACAGGGTTGGGGCTACACCTTC	CASSLKGQGWGYTF
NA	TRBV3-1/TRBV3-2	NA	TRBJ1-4	TGTGCCAGCAGCCAAGAGGAGGGAAGGTCTAATGAAAAACTGTTTTTT	CASSQEEGRSNEKLFF
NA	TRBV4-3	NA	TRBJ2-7	TGCGCCAGCAGCCAAGATCGAGAGGGCTCCTACGAGCAGTACTTC	CASSQDREGSYEQYF
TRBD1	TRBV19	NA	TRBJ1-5	TGTGCCAGTAGTATGGACAGGGGTCGGCCCCAGCATTTT	CASSMDRGRPQHF
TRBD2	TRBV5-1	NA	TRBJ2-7	TGCGCCAGCAGCTCGGGAGGGTCTAGCTCCTACGAGCAGTACTTC	CASSSGGSSSYEQYF
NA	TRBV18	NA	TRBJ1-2	TGTGCCAGCTCACCACCGCGGAGCAACTATGGCTACACCTTC	CASSPPRSNYGYTF
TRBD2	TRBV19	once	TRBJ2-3	TGTGCCAGTAGTATAGATCTATCTTTGGGGGGGGGCACAGATACGCAGTATTTT	CASSIDLSLGGGTDTQYF
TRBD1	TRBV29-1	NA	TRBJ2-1	TGCAGCGCGGGTCATGGTGCACAGGGGGCTCTCAATGAGCAGTTCTTC	CSAGHGAQGALNEQFF
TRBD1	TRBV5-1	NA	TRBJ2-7	TGCGCCAGCAGCATGGACAGGTTCCTCTACGAGCAGTACTTC	CASSMDRFLYEQYF
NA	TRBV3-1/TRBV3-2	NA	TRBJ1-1	TGTGCCAGCAGCTTTGGGAGGAACACTGAAGCTTTCTTT	CASSFGRNTEAFF
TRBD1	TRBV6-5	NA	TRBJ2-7	TGTGCCAGCAGCGCGGACAGGTTAACCTACGAGCAGTACTTC	CASSADRLTYEQYF
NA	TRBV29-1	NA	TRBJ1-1	TGCAGCGTTGTCCAGGGGAACACTGAAGCTTTCTTT	CSVVQGNTEAFF
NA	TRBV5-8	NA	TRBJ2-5	TGTGCCAGCAGCACCGAACCTCGGGTAGAGACCCAGTACTTC	CASSTEPRVETQYF
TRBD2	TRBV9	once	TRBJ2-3	TGTGCCAGCAGCGCGACTAGCGGAACTTTGAGGTATACGCAGTATTTT	CASSATSGTLRYTQYF
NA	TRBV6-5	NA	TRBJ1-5	TGTGCCAGCAGTATTCCGACAGTCCCCCAGCATTTT	CASSIPTVPQHF
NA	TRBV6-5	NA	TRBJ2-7	TGTGCCAGCAGCCCGGTTGACGAGGCCTACGAGCAGTACTTC	CASSPVDEAYEQYF
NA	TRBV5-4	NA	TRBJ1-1	TGTGCCAGCAGCTGGGGAGGGGTGAACACTGAAGCTTTCTTT	CASSWGGVNTEAFF
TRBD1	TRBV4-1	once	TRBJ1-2	TGCGCCAGCAGCCAAGGAGGGGGCGCGGGTCCTGGCTACACCTTC	CASSQGGGAGPGYTF
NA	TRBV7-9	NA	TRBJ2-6	TGTGCCAGCCTCTACTTAAGCTCTGGGGCCAACGTCCTGACTTTC	CASLYLSSGANVLTF
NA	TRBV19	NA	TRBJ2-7	TGTGCCAGTAGTATAGGGTACGGGTACGAGCAGTACTTC	CASSIGYGYEQYF
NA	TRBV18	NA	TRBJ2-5	TGTGCCAGCTCCCGCCAAGAGACCCAGTACTTC	CASSRQETQYF
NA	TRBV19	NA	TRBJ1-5	TGTGCCAGTAGTATGTCAGTAGGGGACTTGGGTCAGCCCCAGCATTTT	CASSMSVGDLGQPQHF
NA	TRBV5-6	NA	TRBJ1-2	TGTGCCAGCAGCAACCCGCAGCAGGGCTACTATGGCTACACCTTC	CASSNPQQGYYGYTF
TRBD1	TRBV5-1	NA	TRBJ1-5	TGCGCCAGCAGCTTGGGGACAGGGGCCAGCAATCAGCCCCAGCATTTT	CASSLGTGASNQPQHF
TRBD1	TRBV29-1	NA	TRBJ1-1	TGCAGCGTTGAGGTGCGACAGGGCCTCACTGGGGCTTTCTTT	CSVEVRQGLTGAFF
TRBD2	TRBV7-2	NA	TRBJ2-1	TGTGCCAGCAGCTTAGCAGTAGCGGGGCCCAATGAGCAGTTCTTC	CASSLAVAGPNEQFF
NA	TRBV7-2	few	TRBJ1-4	TGTGCCAGCAGCCCCGGGAGGGAGGAAGAAAAACTGTTTTTT	CASSPGREEEKLFF
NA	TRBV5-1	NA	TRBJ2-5	TGCGCCAGCAGCTTGGAGTCAGGGGCGAGGGGAGAGACCCAGTACTTC	CASSLESGARGETQYF
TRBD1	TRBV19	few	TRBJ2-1	TGTGCCAGTACCGAATCGGGACAGTACAATGAGCAGTTCTTC	CASTESGQYNEQFF
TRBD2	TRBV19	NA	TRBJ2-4	TGTGCCAGTAGTACGACTAGCGGGGTAGCCAAAAACATTCAGTACTTC	CASSTTSGVAKNIQYF
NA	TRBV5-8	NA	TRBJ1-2	TGTGCCAGCAGCTTACCGGATGGGCAGCCCTATAGTGGCTACACCTTC	CASSLPDGQPYSGYTF
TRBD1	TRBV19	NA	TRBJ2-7	TGTGCCAGTAGTTTCGCCGACAGGGACGAGCAGTACTTC	CASSFADRDEQYF
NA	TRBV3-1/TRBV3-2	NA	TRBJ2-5	TGTGCCAGCAGCCAAGAAGGGGGGGCGGGTATTCCCTCCCGGGAGACCCAGTACTTC	CASSQEGGAGIPSRETQYF
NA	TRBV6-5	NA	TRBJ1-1	TGTGCCAGCAGTTCCTATTTGAACACTGAAGCTTTCTTT	CASSSYLNTEAFF
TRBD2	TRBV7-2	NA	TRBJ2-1	TGTGCCAGCGAAACTAGCGGGAGGGCCCATGAGCAGTTCTTC	CASETSGRAHEQFF
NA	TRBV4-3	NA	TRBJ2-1	TGCGCCAGCAGCCAAGATAATGTTGGCGGAAGGCCCTTCGATGAGCAGTTCTTC	CASSQDNVGGRPFDEQFF
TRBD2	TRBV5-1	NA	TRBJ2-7	TGCGCCAGCAGCTCCCTCCCGGGACTAGTCTACGAGCAGTACTTC	CASSSLPGLVYEQYF
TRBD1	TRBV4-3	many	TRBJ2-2	TGCGCCAGCAGCCAAGATCTTATGAGGGACAGCTACACCGGGGAGCTGTTTTTT	CASSQDLMRDSYTGELFF
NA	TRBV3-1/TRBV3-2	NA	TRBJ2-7	TGTGCCAGCAGCCACTCACCCCGTCTGGGACTCTACGAGCAGTACTTC	CASSHSPRLGLYEQYF
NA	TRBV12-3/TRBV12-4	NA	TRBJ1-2	TGTGCCAGCAGTTTCGGAGGGTTGGGAGGCTACACCTTC	CASSFGGLGGYTF